This TCR beta chain is from a study of blood T cell repertoires in COVID-19 (dated by TCRdb to 2020 to 2021). Background for the entire study: Samples from collaborators originated in the United States, Italy and Spain and spanned both the acute and convalescent phases of COVID-19. The material from the prospective study consisted of cDNA or gDNA derived from T cells, B-cell-depleted T cells, or PBMCs. Subjects who had been exposed to COVID-19, were actively infected with it, or had recovered from it provided the deeply sampled blood TCRbeta repertoires that made up the dataset. The repertoires were released in a freely available public database intended as a resource for research on the immune response to SARS-CoV-2. Samples came from the ongoing ImmuneRACE study (first 160 participants) plus 1,254 subjects from 6 global collaborators. Nearly every sample came with metadata listing a de-identified subject ID, COVID-19 status, age in years and sex. Where available, HLA class I and class II types were taken from metadata supplied by the sample provider and were not determined by assay-based typing. The research as a whole found: The quantity of clinical and demographic metadata differed by source and by participant and was supplied without curation.

In the prospective study, participants were about 18 to 90 years old, resided in 24 geographic areas of the United States, and were enrolled through a virtual design. In the prospective study, participants were assigned to cohorts based on the clinical history participants reported in a screening survey and a study questionnaire. Recovered participants in ImmuneRACE Cohort 3 were defined by two consecutive negative NP/OP PCR tests, clearance by a healthcare professional, or resolution of symptoms. Mobile phlebotomists in the prospective study collected whole blood, serum and a nasopharyngeal or oropharyngeal swab from every participant. Prospective study participants could optionally give additional blood draws and questionnaires over an approximately 2-month period. Before DNA extraction, prospective study blood samples were shipped either frozen or at room temperature. Turning to this clone: Which antigen it targets is not known. Base qualities were left out, and no much larger clone turns up one base away.

TCRbeta CDR3 regions were amplified from genomic DNA by means of the immunoSEQ Assay, a bias-controlled multiplex PCR. The paper's processing steps were these. The number of nucleated cells in each sample was estimated by amplification of reference gene primers within the assay. To quantify the absolute abundance of each unique TCRbeta CDR3 rearrangement, sequence reads were collapsed and filtered. Productive Simpson clonality was computed per sample as the square root of Simpson's diversity index over productive rearrangements. TCRdb's version of the immuneACCESS table is confined to in-frame rearrangements and falls short of the full clone set. An unresolved V gene accounts for under half of the shortfall where checked; the remainder is of unknown origin. The V and J calls and the clone size are those of that table, but D and trimming were determined from the DNA. Counted in this sample were roughly 500,000 clones; approximately 88% of them appeared once. The ten most abundant clones make up around 1.9% of the sample.

Trimming takes 3 bases from V and 4 bases from J, and the germline ends sit 19 bases apart. The CDR3 measures 16 amino acids from cysteine to phenylalanine. The read is trimmed to its CDR3 DNA, 48 bases read in frame from base 1. The germline V gene yields SGHDT for CDR1 and YYEEEE for CDR2. The clonotype comes from a woman in her thirties or forties who had recovered from COVID-19. The chain employs TRBV5-6 and TRBJ1-2; the D gene is unclear. Sequencing used PBMCs or T cells enriched from blood (not recorded which). The DNA is TGTGCCAGCAGCTCCTCGGCAGGATCTTTTGCCTATGGCTACACCTTC. This translates into CASSSSAGSFAYGYTF.